Below, 26 T cell receptor beta chains from the same sample are listed, as sequenced in a study of shared clonotypes between healthy human individuals. This table comes from immunoSEQ multiplex PCR, and its TCRdb copy is limited to in-frame clones, with some not included. The data contain 2 million to 2.5 million clones, 90% to 97% of them seen just once; the ten biggest clones take up less than 0.15%. Sequenced input: naive CD4+ T cells sorted from blood. As for subset: CD45RA+ positively selected. These receptors all stem from a young man in good health.

The J gene is TRBJ2-3, the V gene TRBV7-2, with TRBD2 matching over 16 bases. After removal of 5 bases from V and 5 bases from J, the junction contained 7 bases not matched to a gene. The CDR3 is 17 amino acids. CDR1 and CDR2 from the germline V gene are SGHTA and FQGNSA. The CDR3: CASSTGLAGGPGDTQYF. CDR3 nucleotide sequence: TGTGCCAGCAGCACGGGACTAGCGGGAGGGCCGGGAGATACGCAGTATTTT.

J is TRBJ2-7 and V is TRBV6-5; perhaps TRBD1 as D (6 bases). V lost 7 bases and J 4 bases, leaving 17 bases between the germline ends. Looked up from germline, CDR1 is MNHEY and CDR2 is SVGAGI. This CDR3 region has 14 residues. The CDR3 DNA sequence: TGTGCCAGCACCCTGTACAGGGACGGGTACGAGCAGTACTTC. Translated: CASTLYRDGYEQYF.

The chain couples TRBV6-1 to TRBJ2-1, with D perhaps TRBD1 or TRBD2 (5 bases each). The germline gives CDR1 MNHNS, CDR2 SASEGT. This CDR3 region has 15 residues. V was shortened by 4 bases and J by 7 bases, with 17 bases between the two germline ends. CDR3 in amino acids: CASSVTGLLINEQFF. Here the CDR3 DNA reads TGTGCCAGCAGTGTGACGGGGCTTCTTATAAATGAGCAGTTCTTC.

The V and J genes are TRBV7-9 and TRBJ2-7, with 7 bases fitting TRBD2. Germline V gives CDR1 SEHNR, CDR2 FQNEAQ (reference sequence). The CDR3 spans 13 residues. Trimming took 4 bases from V and 4 from J; bases not matched to a gene: 4. The DNA for the CDR3 is TGTGCCAGCAGCTACCCTAGCGGATACGAGCAGTACTTC. The encoded protein is CASSYPSGYEQYF.

Written as DNA, the CDR3 is TGCGCCAGCAGCGACCTAGCGGGCACAGATACGCAGTATTTT. Protein product: CASSDLAGTDTQYF. The chain links TRBV5-1 to TRBJ2-3; 7 nucleotides match TRBD2. Per the germline V gene, CDR1 is SGHRS and CDR2 is YFSETQ. The ends lost 4 bases at V and 1 base at J; junction bases unmatched: 3. The CDR3 consists of 14 residues.

The rearrangement uses TRBV29-1 and TRBJ2-1; D unclear. Germline V gene lookup returns CDR1 SQVTM and CDR2 ANQGSEA. There are 13 residues in the CDR3. Trimming stripped 2 bases from V and 5 bases from J, with 10 bases between. The CDR3 DNA is TGCAGCGTTGAAAGCCCCCAGGACAATGAGCAGTTCTTC. As protein: CSVESPQDNEQFF.

V usage is TRBV29-1 and J usage is TRBJ1-2; 7 bases align to TRBD1. The CDR3 extends over 12 amino acids. CDR1 is SQVTM, CDR2 ANQGSEA, per germline. Trimming removed 3 bases from V and 6 bases from J; junction bases left unmatched: 4. CDR3 sequence reads: CSVETGSNGYTF. DNA of the CDR3: TGCAGCGTTGAGACAGGGTCTAATGGCTACACCTTC.

The J gene is TRBJ1-5, the V gene TRBV19, with TRBD1 as a possible D gene (5 bases). Germline values: CDR1 LNHDA, CDR2 SQIVND (reference sequence). This CDR3 region has 14 residues. Trimming pared 5 bases from V and 4 bases from J, leaving 12 bases between. CDR3 bases: TGTGCCAGTAGTGTCCCCCGGGGGAATCAGCCCCAGCATTTT. Its protein product is CASSVPRGNQPQHF.

J is TRBJ2-1 and V is TRBV4-1; no firm D call. The germline V gene encodes CDR1 MGHRA and CDR2 YSYEKL. This CDR3 is 15 amino acids long. V was shortened by 1 base and J by 2 bases, with 9 bases between the two germline ends. The CDR3 DNA reads as TGCGCCAGCAGCCAAGCCGAGGCAGCCTACAATGAGCAGTTCTTC. Encoded protein: CASSQAEAAYNEQFF.

The CDR3 loop reads CASRLAGAHYNEQFF. CDR3 in DNA: TGTGCCAGCCGACTAGCGGGGGCCCACTACAATGAGCAGTTCTTC. V usage is TRBV6-1 and J usage is TRBJ2-1; TRBD2 matches 12 bases. The CDR3 is 15 residues long. Trimming at V came to 8 bases and at J to 3 bases, leaving 5 bases not matched to a gene. CDR1 and CDR2 from the germline V gene are MNHNS and SASEGT.

The V call is TRBV30, the J call TRBJ2-7; D perhaps matches TRBD1 (5 bases). Germline-derived CDR1 and CDR2 are GTSNPN and SVGIG (reference sequence). Trimming shortened V by 0 bases and J by 5 bases, and 8 bases separated the two germline ends. The CDR3 sequence is 12 residues long. CDR3 loop: CAWSVAGNEQYF. The CDR3, as DNA: TGTGCCTGGAGTGTGGCAGGGAACGAGCAGTACTTC.

V is TRBV6-6 and J is TRBJ1-2; D not resolved. CDR3 length: 13 amino acids. Trimming removed 7 bases at V and 8 bases at J, with 17 bases between. Germline lookup yields CDR1 MNHNY and CDR2 SVGAGI (reference sequence). CDR3 nucleotides: TGTGCCAGCACCTCCTGGCCAGACGTGGGCTACACCTTC. It specifies CASTSWPDVGYTF.

CDR3 DNA: TGTGCCTGGAGGCGGCAGCCCGAAGGGGCCAACGTCCTGACTTTC. This translates into CAWRRQPEGANVLTF. V and J are TRBV30 and TRBJ2-6; D remains unclear. V was cut by 3 bases and J by 4 bases, with 13 bases left in between. The CDR3 is 15 residues long. The V gene's germline CDR1 is GTSNPN and CDR2 SVGIG (reference sequence).

J is TRBJ2-2 and V is TRBV6-1; 11 positions match TRBD1. The V gene end was trimmed by 6 bases and the J gene end by 4 bases; junction bases not matched to a gene: 4. Germline V gives CDR1 MNHNS, CDR2 SASEGT. CDR3 length equals 15 residues. CDR3 sequence (DNA): TGTGCCAGCAGAGGACAGGGGGCAGGCACCGGGGAGCTGTTTTTT. Encoded protein: CASRGQGAGTGELFF.

The chain carries TRBV28 and TRBJ2-5; possible D gene TRBD1, 6 bases. V lost 7 bases and J lost 5, with 11 bases in between. The CDR3 has 12 residues. Germline loops: CDR1 MDHEN, CDR2 SYDVKM. CDR3 region: CASISQGETQYF. The DNA of the CDR3 is TGTGCCAGCATTTCCCAGGGGGAGACCCAGTACTTC.

The DNA for the CDR3 is TGTGCCAGCAGACGCCAGGGGTTAGGAATACCTGAAGCTTTCTTT. This encodes CASRRQGLGIPEAFF. This sequence joins TRBV28 and TRBJ1-1; a possible D gene is TRBD1 (6 bases). Germline V lookup: CDR1 MDHEN, CDR2 SYDVKM. Deletions cut 6 bases from V and 6 bases from J, with 20 bases between. CDR3 size: 15 residues.

The chain carries TRBV29-1 and TRBJ2-1; 9 nucleotides match TRBD1. Germline CDR1 reads SQVTM; CDR2 reads ANQGSEA. The CDR3 is 16 residues long. The J segment lost 0 bases and the V segment lost 3 bases, leaving 6 bases of the junction unmatched. CDR3 nucleotide sequence: TGCAGCGTTGAGACCGGACAGGGGAGCTCCTACAATGAGCAGTTCTTC. This codes for CSVETGQGSSYNEQFF.

The J gene is TRBJ1-2, the V gene TRBV6-1; maybe TRBD1 (5 bases). With 3 bases removed from V and 6 bases from J, the gap between germline ends came to 11 bases. This CDR3 spans 13 amino acids. CDR1 and CDR2 (germline): MNHNS, SASEGT. The CDR3 is CASSDPVGDGYTF. The CDR3 coding sequence is TGTGCCAGCAGTGATCCGGTAGGGGATGGCTACACCTTC.

The chain carries TRBV6-5 and TRBJ1-1, with 8 bases aligning to TRBD1. The trim removed 4 bases at V and 0 bases at J, leaving 1 base unmatched. This CDR3 is 14 amino acids long. Looked up from germline, CDR1 is MNHEY and CDR2 is SVGAGI. CDR3: CASSSRGLNTEAFF. For the CDR3, the DNA is TGTGCCAGCAGTTCCAGGGGGCTGAACACTGAAGCTTTCTTT.

The chain links TRBV6-5 to TRBJ2-2, with 8 bases fitting TRBD1. The CDR3 covers 15 residues. Germline-derived CDR1 and CDR2 are MNHEY and SVGAGI. V lost 0 bases, J lost 11 bases, and 8 bases stayed unmatched. The chain's CDR3 is CASSYSKVAGGELFF. The CDR3 DNA follows: TGTGCCAGCAGTTACTCGAAGGTGGCAGGGGGCGAGCTGTTTTTT.

J is TRBJ2-3 and V is TRBV9; TRBD2 matches at 11 bases. The CDR3 sequence is 17 residues long. Germline assignment: CDR1 SGDLS and CDR2 YYNGEE. V lost 3 bases, J lost 5 bases, and 11 bases stayed unmatched. CDR3 nucleotide sequence: TGTGCCAGCAGCGCCTCCGTAACTAGCGGGAGAGGAGATACGCAGTATTTT. Translating it yields CASSASVTSGRGDTQYF.

V is TRBV5-1 and J is TRBJ1-1; D is ambiguous. Germline CDR1 reads SGHRS; CDR2 reads YFSETQ. Deletions cut 1 base from V and 1 base from J, with 11 bases between. The CDR3 has 15 residues. CDR3 protein: CASSLTAGSNTEAFF. The CDR3 DNA reads TGCGCCAGCAGCTTGACCGCAGGATCGAACACTGAAGCTTTCTTT.

This clone was counted between two and nine times. V usage is TRBV4-2 and J usage is TRBJ2-2; D is tentatively TRBD1 or TRBD2 (5 bases each). With 5 bases removed from V and 11 bases from J, the gap between germline ends came to 9 bases. CDR1 is LGHNA, CDR2 YNFKEQ, per germline. The CDR3 consists of 11 residues. The CDR3 DNA reads as TGTGCCAGCAGCTCCCGGGACGAGCTGTTTTTT. It encodes CASSSRDELFF.

This rearrangement joins TRBV2 to TRBJ2-7; 7 nucleotides agree with TRBD2. V was clipped by 6 bases and J by 2 bases; unmatched bases: 16. Germline V gene lookup returns CDR1 SNHLY and CDR2 FYNNEI. This CDR3 contains 17 residues. The CDR3 protein is CASSWGTTDRGAYEQYF. DNA for the CDR3: TGTGCCAGCAGCTGGGGGACTACCGATCGGGGAGCCTACGAGCAGTACTTC.

The chain joins TRBV13 to TRBJ2-5, with D tentatively TRBD2 (5 bases). Germline V gene data show CDR1 as PRHDT and CDR2 as FYEKMQ (reference sequence). V lost 3 bases to trimming and J lost 4 bases, with 18 bases between them. This CDR3 region has 16 residues. The CDR3 DNA reads TGTGCCAGCAGCTTGAGTGGTTGGGGAGCCCCAGAGACCCAGTACTTC. It specifies CASSLSGWGAPETQYF.

V gene TRBV19 combines with J gene TRBJ2-7; TRBD1 matches at 8 bases. The V gene's germline CDR1 is LNHDA and CDR2 SQIVND (reference sequence). The trim removed 4 bases at V and 3 bases at J, leaving 5 bases unmatched. The CDR3 totals 14 residues. Written as DNA, the CDR3 is TGTGCCAGTAGTAAACGACAGGGGAGCTACGAGCAGTACTTC. Protein: CASSKRQGSYEQYF.